The sequence of this T cell receptor (beta chain) was determined in a study of shared clonotypes between healthy human individuals. Study summary: Used for every donor were three CD4 naive, three CD4 memory, two CD8 naive and one CD8 memory plate. Study results and caveats: Relative to memory subsets, naive subsets generally showed larger estimated richness.

This CDR3 spans 16 amino acids. The V and J ends lost 4 bases and 3 bases respectively, with 20 bases between them. CDR1 and CDR2 (germline): SGHNT, YYREEE (reference sequence). As concerns this clone: Its specificity is not known.

The CD4+ fraction was divided into a CD45RA+ naive subset and a CD45RA-negative memory subset. Original data processing: Quality scores were absent from the junction-only immunoSEQ sequences, so filtering differed. The protocol was immunoSEQ multiplex PCR, while the TCRdb copy is restricted to in-frame clones and leaves out a portion. V, J and clone size were drawn from that table, and D and trimming were deduced from the DNA. The sample consists of about 2.4 million clones, approximately 94% of them appearing once. The source is a young man in good health. Sequencing was done on a sample of naive CD4+ T cells sorted from blood. Subset indicated: CD45RA+ positively selected. The rearrangement joins TRBV5-4 to TRBJ2-7; D gene ambiguous. This CDR3 is CASSTYSAGALYEQYF. CDR3 DNA sequence: TGTGCCAGCAGCACATATTCGGCAGGTGCCCTCTACGAGCAGTACTTC.